This T cell receptor (beta chain) was documented in a study of identical twins. Whole-study findings and limits: Modelling underestimated the level of out-of-frame TCR alpha sharing observed in monozygotic twins. There were fewer insertions in abundant cord blood beta clonotypes, but memory repertoires showed no such pattern.

Of note for this clonotype: The antigen is undetermined.

Unique molecular identifiers were present on the cDNA, which also gained a universal primer site by template switching. TCRdb reanalysed the 5' RACE reads using MiXCR and keeps one entry per CDR3 protein. The sample carries around 960,000 distinct CDR3 sequences, roughly an eighth recorded once. The CDR3 spans 16 residues. With V trimmed by 0 bases and J by 3 bases, 6 bases remained unmatched. From germline, CDR1 is SEHNR and CDR2 FQNEAQ (reference sequence). These data also featured in a second study, about yellow fever vaccine responses in identical twins. That source adds: Reportedly, twins showed a vaccine T cell response that looked partly convergent and partly personalized.

Sample: PBMCs. This rearrangement joins TRBV7-9 to TRBJ2-7; 9 nucleotides agree with TRBD2. This clonotype was obtained from a woman aged 18 to 35 in good health. The CDR3 DNA reads TGTGCCAGCAGCTTAGCGGTAGCGGGAGCCATCTACGAGCAGTACTTC. This codes for CASSLAVAGAIYEQYF. The variable domain in full, with the rest retrieved from reference TRBV7-9 and TRBJ2-7, is DTGVSQNPRHKITKRGQNVTFRCDPISEHNRLYWYRQTLGQGPEFLTYFQNEAQLEKSRLLSDRFSAERPKGSFSTLEIQRTEQGDSAMYLCASSLAVAGAIYEQYFGPGTRLTVT.